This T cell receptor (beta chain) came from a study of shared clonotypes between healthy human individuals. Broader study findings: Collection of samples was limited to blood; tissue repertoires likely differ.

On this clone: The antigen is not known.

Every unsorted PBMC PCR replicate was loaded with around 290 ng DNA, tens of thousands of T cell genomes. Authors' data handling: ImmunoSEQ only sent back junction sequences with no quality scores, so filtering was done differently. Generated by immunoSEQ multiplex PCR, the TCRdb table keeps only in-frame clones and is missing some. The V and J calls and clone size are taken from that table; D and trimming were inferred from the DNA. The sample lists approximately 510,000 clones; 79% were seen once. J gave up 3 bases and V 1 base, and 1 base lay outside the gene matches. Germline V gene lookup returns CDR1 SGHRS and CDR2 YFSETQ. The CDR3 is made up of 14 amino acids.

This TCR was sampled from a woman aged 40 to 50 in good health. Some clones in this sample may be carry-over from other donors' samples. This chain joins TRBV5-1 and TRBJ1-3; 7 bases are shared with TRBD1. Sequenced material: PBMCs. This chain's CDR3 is CASSLTGVGNTIYF. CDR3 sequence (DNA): TGCGCCAGCAGCTTGACAGGGGTTGGAAACACCATATATTTT.